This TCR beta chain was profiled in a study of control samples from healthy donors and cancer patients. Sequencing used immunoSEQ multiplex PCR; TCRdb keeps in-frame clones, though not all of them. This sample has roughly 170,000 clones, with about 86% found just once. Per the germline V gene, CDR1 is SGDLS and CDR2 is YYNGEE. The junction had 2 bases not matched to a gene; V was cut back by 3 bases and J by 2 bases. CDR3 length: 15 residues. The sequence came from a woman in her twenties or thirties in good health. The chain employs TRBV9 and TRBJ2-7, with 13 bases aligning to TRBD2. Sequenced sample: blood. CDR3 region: CASSATSGRTYEQYF. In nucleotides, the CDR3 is TGTGCCAGCAGCGCGACTAGCGGGAGGACCTACGAGCAGTACTTC. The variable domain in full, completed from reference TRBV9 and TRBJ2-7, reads DSGVTQTPKHLITATGQRVTLRCSPRSGDLSVYWYQQSLDQGLQFLIQYYNGEERAKGNILERFSAQQFPDLHSELNLSSLELGDSALYFCASSATSGRTYEQYFGPGTRLTVT.